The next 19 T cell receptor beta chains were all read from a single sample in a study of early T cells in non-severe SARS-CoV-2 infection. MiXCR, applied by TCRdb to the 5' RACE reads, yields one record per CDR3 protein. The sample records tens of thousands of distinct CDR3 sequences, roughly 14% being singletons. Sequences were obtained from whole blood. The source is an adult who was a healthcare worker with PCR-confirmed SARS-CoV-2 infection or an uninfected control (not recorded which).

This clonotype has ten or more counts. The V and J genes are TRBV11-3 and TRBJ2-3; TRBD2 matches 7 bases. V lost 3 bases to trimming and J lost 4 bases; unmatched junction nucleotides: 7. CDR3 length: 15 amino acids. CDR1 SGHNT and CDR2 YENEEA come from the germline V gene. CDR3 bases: TGTGCCAGCAGCTTTGCGGCGGGAGACCCAGATACGCAGTATTTT. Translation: CASSFAAGDPDTQYF.

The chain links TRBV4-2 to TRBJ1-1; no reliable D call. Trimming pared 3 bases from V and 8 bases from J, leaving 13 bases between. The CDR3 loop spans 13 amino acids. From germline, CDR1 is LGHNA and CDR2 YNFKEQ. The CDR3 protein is CASSHKDGEEAFF. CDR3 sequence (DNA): TGTGCCAGCAGCCATAAGGACGGAGAAGAAGCTTTCTTT.

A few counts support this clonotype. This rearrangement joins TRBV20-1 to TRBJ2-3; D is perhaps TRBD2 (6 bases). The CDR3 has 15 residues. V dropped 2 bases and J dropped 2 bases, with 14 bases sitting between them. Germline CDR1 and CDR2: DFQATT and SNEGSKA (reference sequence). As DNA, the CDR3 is TGCAGTGCTAGATCCAGAGGCGGGAACACAGATACGCAGTATTTT. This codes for CSARSRGGNTDTQYF.

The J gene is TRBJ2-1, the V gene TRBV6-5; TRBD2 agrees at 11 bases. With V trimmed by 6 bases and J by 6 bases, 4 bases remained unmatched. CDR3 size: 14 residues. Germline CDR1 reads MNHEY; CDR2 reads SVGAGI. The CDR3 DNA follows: TGTGCCAGCAGCATAGCGGGAGGGCCCAATGAGCAGTTCTTC. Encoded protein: CASSIAGGPNEQFF.

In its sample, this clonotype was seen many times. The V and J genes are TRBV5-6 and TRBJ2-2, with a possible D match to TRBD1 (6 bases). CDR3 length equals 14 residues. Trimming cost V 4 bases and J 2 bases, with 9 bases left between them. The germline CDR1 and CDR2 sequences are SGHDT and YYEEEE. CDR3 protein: CASSGTRNTGELFF. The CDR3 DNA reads TGTGCCAGCAGCGGGACACGAAACACCGGGGAGCTGTTTTTT.

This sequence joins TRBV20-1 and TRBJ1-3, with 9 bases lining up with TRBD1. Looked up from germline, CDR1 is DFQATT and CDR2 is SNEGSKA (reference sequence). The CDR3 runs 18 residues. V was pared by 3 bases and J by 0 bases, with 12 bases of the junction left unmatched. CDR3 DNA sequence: TGCAGTGCTAGTCCCCCGGTGGGACAGGGCCTCTCTGGAAACACCATATATTTT. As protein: CSASPPVGQGLSGNTIYF.

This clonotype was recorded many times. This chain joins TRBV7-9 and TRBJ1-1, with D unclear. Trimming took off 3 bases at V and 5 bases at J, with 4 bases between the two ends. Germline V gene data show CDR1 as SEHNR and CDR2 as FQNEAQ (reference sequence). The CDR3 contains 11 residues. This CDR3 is CASSLITEAFF. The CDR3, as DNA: TGTGCCAGCAGCTTGATAACTGAAGCTTTCTTT.

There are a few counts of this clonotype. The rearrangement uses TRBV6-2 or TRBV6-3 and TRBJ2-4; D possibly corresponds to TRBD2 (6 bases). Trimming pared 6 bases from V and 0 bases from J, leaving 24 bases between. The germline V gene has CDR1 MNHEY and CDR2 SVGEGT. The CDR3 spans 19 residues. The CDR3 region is CASRQGFTELALAKNIQYF. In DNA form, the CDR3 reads TGTGCCAGCAGACAAGGTTTTACAGAGCTAGCGCTAGCCAAAAACATTCAGTACTTC.

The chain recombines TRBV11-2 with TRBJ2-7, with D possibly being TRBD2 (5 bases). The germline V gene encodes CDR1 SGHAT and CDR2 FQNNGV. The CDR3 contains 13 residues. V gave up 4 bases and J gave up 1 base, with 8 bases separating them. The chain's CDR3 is CASSSGVSYEQYF. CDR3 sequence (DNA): TGTGCCAGCAGCTCCGGGGTTTCCTACGAGCAGTACTTC.

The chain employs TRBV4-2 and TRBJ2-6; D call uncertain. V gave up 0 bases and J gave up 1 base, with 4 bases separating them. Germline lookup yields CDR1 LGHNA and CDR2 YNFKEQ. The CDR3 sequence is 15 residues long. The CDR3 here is CASSQEDSGANVLTF. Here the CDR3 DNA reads TGTGCCAGCAGCCAAGAGGATTCTGGGGCCAACGTCCTGACTTTC.

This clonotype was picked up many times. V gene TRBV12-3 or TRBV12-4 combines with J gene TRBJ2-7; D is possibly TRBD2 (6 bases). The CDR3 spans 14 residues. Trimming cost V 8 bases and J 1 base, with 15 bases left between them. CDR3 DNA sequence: TGTGCCAGCTCGGCCGGGACTCCGTCCTACGAGCAGTACTTC. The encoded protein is CASSAGTPSYEQYF.

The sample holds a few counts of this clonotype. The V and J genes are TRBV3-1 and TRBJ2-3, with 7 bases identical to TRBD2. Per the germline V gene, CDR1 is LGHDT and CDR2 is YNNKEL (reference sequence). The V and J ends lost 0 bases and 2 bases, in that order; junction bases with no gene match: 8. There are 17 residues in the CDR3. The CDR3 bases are TGTGCCAGCAGCCAAGATCTAAGGGGAGGGCCCACAGATACGCAGTATTTT. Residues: CASSQDLRGGPTDTQYF.

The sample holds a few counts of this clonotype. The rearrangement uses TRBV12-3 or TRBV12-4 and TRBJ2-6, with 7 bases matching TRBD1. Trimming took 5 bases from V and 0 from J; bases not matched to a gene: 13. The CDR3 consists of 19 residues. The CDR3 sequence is CASSIRSTGVISGANVLTF. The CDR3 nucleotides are TGTGCCAGCAGTATACGATCTACAGGGGTTATCTCTGGGGCCAACGTCCTGACTTTC.

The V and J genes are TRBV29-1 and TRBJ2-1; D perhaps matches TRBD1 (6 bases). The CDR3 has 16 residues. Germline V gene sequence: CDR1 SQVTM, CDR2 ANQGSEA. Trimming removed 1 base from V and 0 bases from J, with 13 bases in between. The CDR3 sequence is CSVEVDSFSSYNEQFF. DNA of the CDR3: TGCAGCGTTGAAGTGGACAGCTTTAGCTCCTACAATGAGCAGTTCTTC.

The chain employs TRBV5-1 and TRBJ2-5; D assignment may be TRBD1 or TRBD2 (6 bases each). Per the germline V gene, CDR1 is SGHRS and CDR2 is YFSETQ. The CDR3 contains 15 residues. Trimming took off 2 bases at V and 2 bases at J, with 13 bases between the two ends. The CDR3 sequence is CASSFSGALQETQYF. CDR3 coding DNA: TGCGCCAGCAGCTTCTCGGGGGCTCTACAAGAGACCCAGTACTTC. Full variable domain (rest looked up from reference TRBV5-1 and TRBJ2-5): KAGVTQTPRYLIKTRGQQVTLSCSPISGHRSVSWYQQTPGQGLQFLFEYFSETQRNKGNFPGRFSGRQFSNSRSEMNVSTLELGDSALYLCASSFSGALQETQYFGPGTRLLVL.

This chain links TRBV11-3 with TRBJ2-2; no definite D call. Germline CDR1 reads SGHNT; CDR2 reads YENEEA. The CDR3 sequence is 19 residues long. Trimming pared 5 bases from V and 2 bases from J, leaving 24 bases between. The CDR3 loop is CASSPAFKGGQKNTGELFF. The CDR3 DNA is TGTGCCAGCAGCCCAGCGTTCAAGGGTGGTCAGAAAAACACCGGGGAGCTGTTTTTT.

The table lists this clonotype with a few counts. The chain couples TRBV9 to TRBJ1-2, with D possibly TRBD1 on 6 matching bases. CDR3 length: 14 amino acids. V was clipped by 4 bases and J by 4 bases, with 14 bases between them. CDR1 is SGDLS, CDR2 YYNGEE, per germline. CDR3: CASSPSGGLYGYTF. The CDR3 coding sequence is TGTGCCAGCAGCCCGAGCGGGGGGCTCTATGGCTACACCTTC.

CDR3 sequence: CSVVDSVYGYTF. Written as DNA, the CDR3 is TGCAGCGTCGTGGACAGCGTATACGGCTACACCTTC. The chain recombines TRBV29-1 with TRBJ1-2; D possibly corresponds to TRBD1 (6 bases). This CDR3 is built from 12 residues. Per germline, CDR1 SQVTM and CDR2 ANQGSEA. Trimming cost V 6 bases and J 8 bases, with 16 bases left between them.

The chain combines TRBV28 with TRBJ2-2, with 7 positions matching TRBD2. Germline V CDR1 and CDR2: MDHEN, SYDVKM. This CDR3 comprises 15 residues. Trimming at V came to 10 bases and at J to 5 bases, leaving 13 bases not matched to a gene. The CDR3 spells CATQLLARGTGELFF. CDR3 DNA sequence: TGTGCCACCCAGTTACTAGCGCGAGGGACCGGGGAGCTGTTTTTT.